Here is one T cell receptor beta chain with its context. What it recognizes is unknown. Those who donated were healthy bone marrow donors. The PCR was carried out with 60 Vbeta primers and 13 Jbeta primers. Original processing methods: Later work found 80 million to 85 million unique TCR beta chains, with 9.5 million to 11 million shared. This table comes from immunoSEQ multiplex PCR, and its TCRdb copy is limited to in-frame clones, with some not included. The DNA gave D and trimming, while V, J and clone size come from that table. The top ten hold over 1% of the sample, which has around 130,000 clones, roughly 80% seen once. The germline gives CDR1 SGHTA, CDR2 FQGNSA. J gave up 5 bases and V 1 base, and 4 bases lay outside the gene matches. The CDR3 runs 16 residues. These data originate in a study of cytomegalovirus exposure and HLA in healthy donors. Study-wide results and limits: Listed as cytomegalovirus-associated were roughly 180 TCR beta chains.

The receptor was derived from a boy younger than 18 in good health and CMV-seronegative. Sequenced material: PBMCs. The chain has TRBV7-2 and TRBJ2-7, with 14 nucleotides matching TRBD2. CDR3 sequence reads: CASSLVGGLAGDEQYF. The CDR3 DNA reads TGTGCCAGCAGCTTAGTTGGGGGACTAGCGGGAGACGAGCAGTACTTC.